The present T cell receptor (beta chain) was sequenced within a study of T cell responses to AZD1222 COVID-19 vaccine (dated by TCRdb to the early 2020s). For context, the study as a whole: AZD1222 recipients with second doses at about 4 weeks or about 12 weeks were pooled, because spike-specific TCR depth and breadth did not differ between schedules. A total of roughly 240 trial participants underwent TCR sequencing, of whom about 200 received two doses of AZD1222 and approximately 25 received two doses of the MenACWY control vaccine. Trial participants were enrolled into age subgroups of 18-55, 56-69 and 70-plus years, which contained roughly 140, 27 and 60 TCR-sequenced participants, respectively.

The cysteine opens and the phenylalanine closes a CDR3 of 14 amino acids. The sequence is cut down to CDR3 DNA, 42 bases in frame from base 1. The germline V gene yields MNHEY for CDR1 and SVGAGI for CDR2. From V the trimming removes 5 bases and from J it removes 8 bases, while the gene matches leave 9 bases of the junction unaccounted for. The time point label here, explained by the study, means: baseline before first vaccination. Samples from vaccinated people were obtained from the UK trials COV001 and COV002, which included a single-blind randomized controlled phase 2/3 trial of AZD1222 (ChAdOx1 nCoV-19) in healthy adults. For TCRbeta chain sequencing, PBMC samples from trial participants were taken at day 0 and at day 28 after the second dose. The CDR3 regions of human TCRbeta chains were analyzed by immunosequencing. Regarding the original processing steps: Repertoire TCRs were checked for matches against a reference library of SARS-CoV-2-specific TCRs that had been generated using the MIRA antigen-specificity platform. Breadth was defined as the fraction of unique TCRs that were SARS-CoV-2-associated, and depth was defined as the fraction of total T cells that were SARS-CoV-2-associated. Each spike-specific TCR was assigned to its reactive spike region and to a CD4 or CD8 class using the MIRA data. Log10-transformed breadth and depth values were compared by one-way ANOVA with Sidak's multiple comparisons tests. Drawn from immuneACCESS, this table holds only the in-frame rearrangements with V and J called that TCRdb kept. Clones are partly lost; checked studies trace under half to an unresolved V gene and leave the rest unexplained. V and J calls and clone size are as listed in that table; D and trimming were resolved from the DNA. Within this sample are approximately 150,000 clones, with more than 85% of them counted one time only. The top ten hold around 4% of the sample.

Note on this clone: The target of this receptor is not known. The record has no base qualities; no much larger clone is one base away.

The research as a whole found: Because no samples from the day 14 peak response were available, repertoires could be characterized only after the peak T cell response. Reportedly, almost half of the unique spike-specific TCRs recognized epitopes lying outside the regions that are mutated in the B.1.351 and B.1.1.7 variants. After two AZD1222 doses, both the breadth and the depth of spike-specific TCRs were significantly higher than at day 0 and than in MenACWY recipients. The 56-69-year group was small, and its depth increase did not reach significance, likely because of low power. Conclusions about previously exposed vaccinees are limited, since just six AZD1222 recipients were seropositive for SARS-CoV-2 at baseline. Participants were mostly white British, with more females than males. The authors suggested clonal diversity may have been underestimated. CD4 TCRs associated with the vaccine covered the entire spike protein, and the dominant responses were in regions 160-218 and 743-854.

The specimen comprised peripheral blood, sampled on day 0 of AZD1222 vaccination. The sequence was collected from an adult in good health. The sequence joins TRBV6-5 to TRBJ2-1, with 7 bases aligning to TRBD2. The nucleotides read TGTGCCAGCAGTCCCCCGCAGGGAGGGGATGAGCAGTTCTTC. The resulting protein is CASSPPQGGDEQFF.